This T cell receptor (beta chain) was documented in a study of blood T cell repertoires in COVID-19. This clone was detected a few times. The V gene's germline CDR1 is WNHNN and CDR2 SYGVQD (reference sequence). This CDR3 has 13 amino acids. V was pared by 5 bases and J by 4 bases, with 12 bases between. Study processing details: Amplification of reference gene primers was used by the study to estimate nucleated cell counts. Sequencing was performed with immunoSEQ multiplex PCR; in TCRdb, only in-frame clones are kept and a portion is missing. V and J calls plus clone size are reproduced from that table; the DNA served to infer D and trimming. The data show approximately 460,000 clones, with approximately 92% seen just once and roughly 0.84% held by the top ten. In Seattle, patients joined the study during active infection and were tracked longitudinally.

The source is a man between 18 and 35 years old with COVID-19, enrolled during active disease. The material sequenced was peripheral blood. The V call is TRBV10-1, the J call TRBJ2-7; weak D call: TRBD2 (5 bases). CDR3 sequence (DNA): TGCGCCAGCAGTCCGGGGAGAAATTACGAGCAGTACTTC. Translating gives CASSPGRNYEQYF.